One and the same sample provided the 4 T cell receptor beta chains below, sequenced in a study of T-cell memory formation after mild COVID-19. TCRdb reprocessed the 5' RACE reads via MiXCR and lists one record per CDR3 protein. The sample holds approximately 270,000 distinct CDR3 sequences, under 20% seen once. Material: PBMCs or a T cell subset sorted from them (not recorded which). Receptor source: a man in his late teens or twenties who had mild COVID-19 (a few samples of this study predate the infection). Cell type and time point are not known.

This chain uses TRBV5-1 with TRBJ2-3, with 13 bases aligning to TRBD2. V was pared by 0 bases and J by 2 bases, with 12 bases of the junction left unmatched. Germline loops: CDR1 SGHRS, CDR2 YFSETQ. The CDR3 runs 20 residues. The CDR3 DNA is TGCGCCAGCAGCTTGGATTCCAGACTAGCGGGGGGCTCCTACACAGATACGCAGTATTTT. Protein: CASSLDSRLAGGSYTDTQYF.

This clonotype turned up a few times. CDR3 coding DNA: TGTGCCACCAGCAGGGGGGCAGGGACGAAGACTAATGAAAAACTGTTTTTT. Translation: CATSRGAGTKTNEKLFF. V gene TRBV15 combines with J gene TRBJ1-4, with D possibly matching TRBD1 (6 bases). Germline V CDR1 and CDR2: LNHNV, YYDKDF (reference sequence). The length of the CDR3 is 17 residues. Trimming stripped 3 bases from V and 2 bases from J, with 16 bases between.

The V call is TRBV6-2 or TRBV6-3, the J call TRBJ2-3, with D tentatively TRBD1 (6 bases). Trimming removed 5 bases from V and 3 bases from J, with 15 bases in between. CDR3 size: 15 residues. In germline, CDR1 is MNHEY, CDR2 SVGEGT. CDR3 loop: CASSPKGVWTDTQYF. CDR3 in DNA: TGTGCCAGCAGTCCGAAGGGGGTCTGGACAGATACGCAGTATTTT.

This clonotype occurred a few times. The genes are TRBV5-1 and TRBJ2-3; TRBD1 agrees at 7 bases. Looked up from germline, CDR1 is SGHRS and CDR2 is YFSETQ. The CDR3 covers 17 residues. V lost 0 bases and J lost 5; bases outside the gene matches: 12. The CDR3 region is CASSLAVGAGGRDTQYF. The CDR3 DNA sequence: TGCGCCAGCAGCTTGGCCGTCGGAGCAGGGGGAAGAGATACGCAGTATTTT.